Listed below are T cell receptor beta chains from one sample, sequenced in a study of PD-1 blockade in classical Hodgkin lymphoma. Libraries were prepared by immunoSEQ multiplex PCR; TCRdb keeps only in-frame clonotypes and omits some of them. The sample carries around 28,000 clones, approximately 87% recorded once. This material consisted of peripheral blood mononuclear cells (PBMCs), taken before the second cycle of nivolumab. Receptors were obtained from a human donor with classical Hodgkin lymphoma. CDR3s include the opening cysteine and the closing phenylalanine or tryptophan. D genes are given only for firm matches. For some rows the clone size is stated as once, few or many, or as a class when expanded; others skip it.

j_call v_call d_call clone_size cdr3_nt cdr3_aa
TRBJ1-1 TRBV29-1 - - TGCAGCGTTCAGACAGGCGGTATTGGGACTGAAGCTTTCTTT CSVQTGGIGTEAFF
TRBJ2-7 TRBV19 - - TGTGCCAGTACCCCATCGAGTGGCACTATCTACGAGCAGTACTTC CASTPSSGTIYEQYF
TRBJ1-6 TRBV11-3 - - TGTGCCAGCAGCTTAGAGGGCACTTCGAATTCACCCCTCCACTTT CASSLEGTSNSPLHF
TRBJ1-2 TRBV4-2 TRBD1 - TGTGCCAGCAGCGAGGACAGGGCTAAACCAAGGGGCTACACCTTC CASSEDRAKPRGYTF
TRBJ1-6 TRBV5-8 - - TGTGCCAGCAGCTTGGCGACTACGGGAGGGTATAATTCACCCCTCCACTTT CASSLATTGGYNSPLHF
TRBJ1-2 TRBV5-5 - - TGTGCCAGCAGGAGATGGGGTATTATTGGCTACACCTTC CASRRWGIIGYTF
TRBJ2-1 TRBV7-9 - - TGTGCCAGCAGCCCCGAGCTGAGCTCCTACAATGAGCAGTTCTTC CASSPELSSYNEQFF
TRBJ2-3 TRBV7-9 - - TGTGCCAGCAGCTTAGTACTCACAGATACGCAGTATTTT CASSLVLTDTQYF
TRBJ2-7 TRBV10-3 TRBD1 - TGTGCCATCAGGAGGACAGGGGGCAACGAGCAGTACTTC CAIRRTGGNEQYF
TRBJ2-7 TRBV5-1 - - TGCGCCAGCAGCTTGTCCAGGGTGGTAAGGAAAGGCTCCTACGAGCAGTACTTC CASSLSRVVRKGSYEQYF
TRBJ1-2 TRBV28 - - TGTGCCAGCAGTTTCCCTCAAGAACAGGAACTTAACTATGGCTACACCTTC CASSFPQEQELNYGYTF
TRBJ2-5 TRBV19 TRBD2 - TGTGGAACGGCTAGCGGGCGGCAAGAGACCCAGTACTTC CGTASGRQETQYF
TRBJ2-1 TRBV19 TRBD2 - TGTGCCAGTAGTCCCCTACTAGCGAGCTCCTACAATGAGCAGTTCTTC CASSPLLASSYNEQFF
TRBJ1-6 TRBV2 - - TGTGCCAGCAGTCTCCGGGACAATAATTCACCCCTCCACTTT CASSLRDNNSPLHF
TRBJ1-2 TRBV4-1 - few TGCGCCAGCAGCCAAGATTTACAGCCCTATGGCTACACCTTC CASSQDLQPYGYTF
TRBJ2-5 TRBV11-3 TRBD2 - TGTGCCAGCAGTTTCGGGACTAGCAAGACGGAGACCCAGTACTTC CASSFGTSKTETQYF
TRBJ1-2 TRBV20-1 - - TGCAGTGCTTACAGCTATGGCTACACCTTC CSAYSYGYTF
TRBJ2-5 TRBV5-6 TRBD2 once TGTGCCAGCAGCTTGATTAGCGGGAGGGAGACCCAGTACTTC CASSLISGRETQYF
TRBJ2-7 TRBV6-1 TRBD1 medium-sized TGTGCCAGCGAGGGACAGAATACCGCCGAGCAGTACTTC CASEGQNTAEQYF
TRBJ2-2 TRBV7-3 - - TGTGCCAGCAGCTTACAGGGGAACACCGGGGAGCTGTTTTTT CASSLQGNTGELFF